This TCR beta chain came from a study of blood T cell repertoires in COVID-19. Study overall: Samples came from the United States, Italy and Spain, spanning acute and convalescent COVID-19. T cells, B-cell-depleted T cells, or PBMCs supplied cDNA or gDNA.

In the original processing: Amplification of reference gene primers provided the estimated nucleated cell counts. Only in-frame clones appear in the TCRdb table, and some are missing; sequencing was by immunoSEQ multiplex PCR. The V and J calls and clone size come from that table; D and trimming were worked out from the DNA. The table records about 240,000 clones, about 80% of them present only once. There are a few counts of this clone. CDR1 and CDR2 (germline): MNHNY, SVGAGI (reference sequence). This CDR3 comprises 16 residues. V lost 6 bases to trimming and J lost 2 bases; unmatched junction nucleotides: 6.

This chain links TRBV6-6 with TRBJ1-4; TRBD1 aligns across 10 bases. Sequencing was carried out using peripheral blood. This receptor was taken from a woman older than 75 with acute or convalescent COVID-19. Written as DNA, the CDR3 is TGTGCCAGCAGACGACAGGGGGCGGTTACTAATGAAAAACTGTTTTTT. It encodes CASRRQGAVTNEKLFF.